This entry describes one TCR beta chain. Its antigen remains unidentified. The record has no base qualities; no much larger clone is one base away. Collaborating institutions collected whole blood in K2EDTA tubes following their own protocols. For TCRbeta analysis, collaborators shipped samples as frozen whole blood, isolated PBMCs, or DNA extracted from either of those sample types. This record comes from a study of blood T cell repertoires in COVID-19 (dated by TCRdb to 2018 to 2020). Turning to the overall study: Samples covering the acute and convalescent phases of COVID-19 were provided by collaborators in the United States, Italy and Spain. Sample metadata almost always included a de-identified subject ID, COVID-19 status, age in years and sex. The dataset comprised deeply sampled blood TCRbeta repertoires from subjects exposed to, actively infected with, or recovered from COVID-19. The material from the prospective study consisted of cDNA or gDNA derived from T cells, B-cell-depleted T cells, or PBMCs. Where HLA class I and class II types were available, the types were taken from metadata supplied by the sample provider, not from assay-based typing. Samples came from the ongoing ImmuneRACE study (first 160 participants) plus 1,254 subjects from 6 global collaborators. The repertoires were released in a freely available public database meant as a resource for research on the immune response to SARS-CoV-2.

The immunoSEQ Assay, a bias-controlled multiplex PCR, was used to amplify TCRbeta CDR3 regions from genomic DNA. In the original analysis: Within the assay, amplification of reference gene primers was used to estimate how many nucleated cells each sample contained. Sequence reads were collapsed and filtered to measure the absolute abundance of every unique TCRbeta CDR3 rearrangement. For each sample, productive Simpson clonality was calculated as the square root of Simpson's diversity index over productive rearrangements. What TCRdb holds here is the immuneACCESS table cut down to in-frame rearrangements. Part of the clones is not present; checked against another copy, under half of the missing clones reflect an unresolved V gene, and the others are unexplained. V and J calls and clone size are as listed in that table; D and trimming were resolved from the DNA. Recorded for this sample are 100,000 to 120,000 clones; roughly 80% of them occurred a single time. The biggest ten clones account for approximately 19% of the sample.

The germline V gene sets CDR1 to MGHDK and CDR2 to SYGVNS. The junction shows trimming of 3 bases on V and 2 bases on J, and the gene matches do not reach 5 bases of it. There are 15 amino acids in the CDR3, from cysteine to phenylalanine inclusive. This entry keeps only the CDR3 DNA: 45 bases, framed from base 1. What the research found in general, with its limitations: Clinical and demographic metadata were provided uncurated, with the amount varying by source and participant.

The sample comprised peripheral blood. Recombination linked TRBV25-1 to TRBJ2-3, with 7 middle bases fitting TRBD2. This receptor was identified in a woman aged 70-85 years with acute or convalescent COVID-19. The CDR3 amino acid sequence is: CASSDLAAFTDTQYF. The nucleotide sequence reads TGTGCCAGCAGTGACCTAGCGGCGTTCACAGATACGCAGTATTTT.